One and the same sample provided the 22 T cell receptor beta chains below, sequenced in a study of cytomegalovirus exposure and HLA in healthy donors. In the PCR, 60 Vbeta and 13 Jbeta primers were used. Only in-frame clones appear in the TCRdb table, and some are missing; sequencing was by immunoSEQ multiplex PCR. In the table there are approximately 40,000 clones, 70% to 85% of which are singletons. The sequencing input was PBMCs. All receptors derive from a woman younger than 35 in good health and CMV-seropositive.

This chain connects TRBV19 to TRBJ2-7; D gene uncertain. Per the germline V gene, CDR1 is LNHDA and CDR2 is SQIVND (reference sequence). The CDR3 loop spans 14 amino acids. V was cut by 3 bases and J by 0 bases, with 9 bases left in between. CDR3 sequence: CASSIGRSSYEQYF. The CDR3 coding sequence is TGTGCCAGTAGTATCGGCCGGAGCTCCTACGAGCAGTACTTC.

This sequence joins TRBV7-6 and TRBJ2-2; 12 positions agree with TRBD2. The CDR3 runs 18 residues. Trimming cost V 2 bases and J 5 bases; bases outside gene matches: 9. Germline loops: CDR1 SGHVS, CDR2 FNYEAQ. In nucleotides, the CDR3 is TGTGCCAGCAGCTTATCCCGCGGACTAGCGGGAAGTACCGGGGAGCTGTTTTTT. It codes for CASSLSRGLAGSTGELFF.

The chain carries TRBV19 and TRBJ2-7; D unresolved. This CDR3 comprises 14 residues. Trimming took off 1 base at V and 4 bases at J, with 11 bases between the two ends. Germline values: CDR1 LNHDA, CDR2 SQIVND (reference sequence). For the CDR3, the DNA is TGTGCCAGTAGTATAGCGAATGGGCAGTACGAGCAGTACTTC. This codes for CASSIANGQYEQYF.

The chain joins TRBV2 to TRBJ1-4, with D tentatively TRBD1 (5 bases). Trimming removed 6 bases at V and 8 bases at J, with 25 bases between. CDR3 length: 17 amino acids. The germline V gene has CDR1 SNHLY and CDR2 FYNNEI. CDR3 sequence: CASSVRSITQALEKLFF. The DNA for the CDR3 is TGTGCCAGCAGCGTGAGATCTATTACACAGGCCCTGGAAAAACTGTTTTTT. The variable domain in full, completed from reference TRBV2 and TRBJ1-4, reads EPEVTQTPSHQVTQMGQEVILRCVPISNHLYFYWYRQILGQKVEFLVSFYNNEISEKSEIFDDQFSVERPDGSNFTLKIRSTKLEDSAMYFCASSVRSITQALEKLFFGSGTQLSVL.

The rearrangement uses TRBV15 and TRBJ2-1; D is possibly TRBD2 (6 bases). The CDR3 consists of 13 residues. Between the trimmed V and J ends, which lost 0 bases and 9 bases, there was a span of 9 bases. The germline V gene encodes CDR1 LNHNV and CDR2 YYDKDF (reference sequence). In DNA, the CDR3 is TGTGCCACCAGCAGAGATGGGAGGCGTGAGCAGTTCTTC. It translates to CATSRDGRREQFF.

The chain couples TRBV18 to TRBJ1-5; TRBD1 agrees at 7 bases. Trimming cost V 6 bases and J 3 bases; bases outside gene matches: 2. Germline lookup yields CDR1 KGHSH and CDR2 LQKENI. CDR3 length: 13 residues. CDR3 sequence reads: CASSGQPNQPQHF. CDR3 bases: TGTGCCAGCTCGGGACAGCCCAATCAGCCCCAGCATTTT. The complete variable domain, with remaining parts taken from reference TRBV18 and TRBJ1-5, reads NAGVMQNPRHLVRRRGQEARLRCSPMKGHSHVYWYRQLPEEGLKFMVYLQKENIIDESGMPKERFSAEFPKEGPSILRIQQVVRGDSAAYFCASSGQPNQPQHFGDGTRLSIL.

The sample holds a few counts of this clone. This rearrangement joins TRBV7-3 to TRBJ2-3; 7 bases match TRBD1. The CDR3 runs to 15 residues. V dropped 1 base and J dropped 1; count of bases not matched to a gene: 2. Germline lookup yields CDR1 SGHTA and CDR2 FQGTGA. In DNA form, the CDR3 reads TGTGCCAGCAGCTTAAACGGACAGGGCACAGATACGCAGTATTTT. Amino acid sequence: CASSLNGQGTDTQYF.

This chain joins TRBV4-3 and TRBJ2-2, with 7 nucleotides matching TRBD2. Losses at the gene ends were 1 base for V and 6 bases for J; bases not matched to a gene: 8. From germline, CDR1 is LGHNA and CDR2 YSLEER. This CDR3 has 16 residues. The CDR3 bases are TGCGCCAGCAGCCAAGTTCCGGGGGGTTCGTCCGGGGAGCTGTTTTTT. Translation gives CASSQVPGGSSGELFF.

The chain recombines TRBV10-1 with TRBJ1-6; 8 nucleotides match TRBD1. The CDR3 length is 19 residues. Per the germline V gene, CDR1 is WNHNN and CDR2 is SYGVQD (reference sequence). V lost 2 bases, J lost 0 bases, and 9 bases stayed unmatched. CDR3 in DNA: TGCGCCAGCAGTGAGCTTCCGGGACAGGTCTTCTCCTATAATTCACCCCTCCACTTT. Protein sequence: CASSELPGQVFSYNSPLHF.

The V and J genes are TRBV7-2 and TRBJ2-1, with 9 bases fitting TRBD1. The CDR3 consists of 15 residues. CDR1 and CDR2 (germline): SGHTA, FQGNSA. J lost 10 bases, V lost 4 bases, and 11 bases had no gene match. As DNA, the CDR3 is TGTGCCAGCAGCTCGGGACAGGGAAAGATTGGGGAGCAGTTCTTC. Protein: CASSSGQGKIGEQFF.

The V call is TRBV5-1, the J call TRBJ2-1; 9 nucleotides match TRBD2. Germline CDR1 and CDR2: SGHRS and YFSETQ. The CDR3 runs to 14 residues. Trimming cost V 5 bases and J 4 bases; bases outside gene matches: 4. This chain's CDR3 is CASRSGGTYNEQFF. CDR3 sequence (DNA): TGCGCCAGCAGGAGCGGGGGGACTTACAATGAGCAGTTCTTC.

This chain uses TRBV7-9 with TRBJ2-1; 11 bases agree with TRBD2. Germline loops: CDR1 SEHNR, CDR2 FQNEAQ (reference sequence). This CDR3 is built from 15 residues. Trimming cost V 4 bases and J 4 bases; bases outside gene matches: 3. The CDR3 DNA sequence: TGTGCCAGCAGCTCCGGGACTAGCGGATACAATGAGCAGTTCTTC. This translates into CASSSGTSGYNEQFF.

V gene TRBV6-5 combines with J gene TRBJ1-1; no clear D. Germline V CDR1 and CDR2: MNHEY, SVGAGI. Deletions cut 7 bases from V and 9 bases from J, with 12 bases between. The CDR3 totals 11 residues. CDR3 region: CASIGGQKAFF. The CDR3 DNA follows: TGTGCCAGCATTGGAGGCCAGAAAGCTTTCTTT.

This sequence joins TRBV5-1 and TRBJ2-2; perhaps TRBD1 as D (7 bases). Deletions cut 6 bases from V and 6 bases from J, with 12 bases between. This CDR3 is 13 amino acids long. Germline CDR1 is SGHRS and CDR2 is YFSETQ. The CDR3 region is CASTRRGPGELFF. The DNA for the CDR3 is TGCGCCAGCACGAGGAGGGGGCCCGGGGAGCTGTTTTTT.

The chain carries TRBV19 and TRBJ2-7, with D tentatively TRBD1 (6 bases). CDR3 length: 14 residues. CDR1 is LNHDA and CDR2 is SQIVND in the germline V gene (reference sequence). V was trimmed by 3 bases and J by 3 bases, leaving 12 bases between them. In DNA form, the CDR3 reads TGTGCCAGTAGTATCCTTGGACAGAACTACGAGCAGTACTTC. Protein sequence: CASSILGQNYEQYF.

CDR3 DNA: TGCGCCAGCAGCCAAGTCGTTGGTAGTTTTGCTTCACCCCTCCACTTT. Protein: CASSQVVGSFASPLHF. V and J are TRBV4-3 and TRBJ1-6; D gene unclear. Trimming stripped 1 base from V and 9 bases from J, with 16 bases between. The CDR3 covers 16 residues. Germline loops: CDR1 LGHNA, CDR2 YSLEER.

The gene calls are TRBV19 and TRBJ2-1; 8 bases map to TRBD2. V shed 4 bases and J 12 bases; nucleotides not matched to a gene: 2. Looked up from germline, CDR1 is LNHDA and CDR2 is SQIVND (reference sequence). The CDR3 runs 11 residues. This CDR3 reads CASSNGRGQFF. CDR3 bases: TGTGCCAGTAGTAACGGGAGGGGGCAGTTCTTC.

The rearrangement joins TRBV18 to TRBJ2-3, with 9 bases identical to TRBD2. V gave up 4 bases and J gave up 3 bases; unmatched junction bases: 8. Germline CDR1 and CDR2: KGHSH and LQKENI. The CDR3 has 16 residues. CDR3 protein: CASSQSSGRSTDTQYF. The CDR3 region has the DNA TGTGCCAGCTCACAAAGTAGCGGGAGATCAACAGATACGCAGTATTTT. The full variable domain, its missing parts supplied by reference TRBV18 and TRBJ2-3, is NAGVMQNPRHLVRRRGQEARLRCSPMKGHSHVYWYRQLPEEGLKFMVYLQKENIIDESGMPKERFSAEFPKEGPSILRIQQVVRGDSAAYFCASSQSSGRSTDTQYFGPGTRLTVL.

The rearrangement links TRBV11-2 to TRBJ2-7; TRBD1 matches 7 bases. J lost 5 bases, V lost 4 bases, and 8 bases had no gene match. Germline V lookup: CDR1 SGHAT, CDR2 FQNNGV. The CDR3 is made up of 14 amino acids. The chain's CDR3 is CASSSTGLDHEQYF. In DNA, the CDR3 is TGTGCCAGCAGCTCGACAGGGCTGGATCACGAGCAGTACTTC. Drawing the rest from reference TRBV11-2 and TRBJ2-7, the complete variable domain is EAGVAQSPRYKIIEKRQSVAFWCNPISGHATLYWYQQILGQGPKLLIQFQNNGVVDDSQLPKDRFSAERLKGVDSTLKIQPAKLEDSAVYLCASSSTGLDHEQYFGPGTRLTVT.

This clone has only one observation. The chain recombines TRBV27 with TRBJ2-3; D is perhaps TRBD1 (5 bases). Trimming took 4 bases from V and 6 from J, leaving 14 bases between them. The CDR3 is 14 amino acids. Germline CDR1 is MNHEY and CDR2 is SMNVEV (reference sequence). The CDR3, as DNA: TGTGCCAGCAGTTGGGGCCGCTTTAGCGATACGCAGTATTTT. It specifies CASSWGRFSDTQYF.

This clone has a handful of counts. J is TRBJ2-7 and V is TRBV27; 7 bases agree with TRBD2. CDR1 and CDR2 from the germline V gene are MNHEY and SMNVEV (reference sequence). V dropped 6 bases and J dropped 0; count of bases not matched to a gene: 5. This CDR3 contains 14 residues. The CDR3 reads CASRGRANSYEQYF. CDR3 sequence (DNA): TGTGCCAGCAGGGGGAGGGCGAACTCCTACGAGCAGTACTTC.

The chain joins TRBV4-2 to TRBJ2-7, with 12 bases that match TRBD2. The J segment lost 3 bases and the V segment lost 0 bases, leaving 3 bases of the junction unmatched. The CDR3 length is 16 residues. Looked up from germline, CDR1 is LGHNA and CDR2 is YNFKEQ. The CDR3 region is CASSQDATSGSYEQYF. The CDR3 DNA follows: TGTGCCAGCAGCCAAGATGCGACTAGCGGGAGCTACGAGCAGTACTTC.